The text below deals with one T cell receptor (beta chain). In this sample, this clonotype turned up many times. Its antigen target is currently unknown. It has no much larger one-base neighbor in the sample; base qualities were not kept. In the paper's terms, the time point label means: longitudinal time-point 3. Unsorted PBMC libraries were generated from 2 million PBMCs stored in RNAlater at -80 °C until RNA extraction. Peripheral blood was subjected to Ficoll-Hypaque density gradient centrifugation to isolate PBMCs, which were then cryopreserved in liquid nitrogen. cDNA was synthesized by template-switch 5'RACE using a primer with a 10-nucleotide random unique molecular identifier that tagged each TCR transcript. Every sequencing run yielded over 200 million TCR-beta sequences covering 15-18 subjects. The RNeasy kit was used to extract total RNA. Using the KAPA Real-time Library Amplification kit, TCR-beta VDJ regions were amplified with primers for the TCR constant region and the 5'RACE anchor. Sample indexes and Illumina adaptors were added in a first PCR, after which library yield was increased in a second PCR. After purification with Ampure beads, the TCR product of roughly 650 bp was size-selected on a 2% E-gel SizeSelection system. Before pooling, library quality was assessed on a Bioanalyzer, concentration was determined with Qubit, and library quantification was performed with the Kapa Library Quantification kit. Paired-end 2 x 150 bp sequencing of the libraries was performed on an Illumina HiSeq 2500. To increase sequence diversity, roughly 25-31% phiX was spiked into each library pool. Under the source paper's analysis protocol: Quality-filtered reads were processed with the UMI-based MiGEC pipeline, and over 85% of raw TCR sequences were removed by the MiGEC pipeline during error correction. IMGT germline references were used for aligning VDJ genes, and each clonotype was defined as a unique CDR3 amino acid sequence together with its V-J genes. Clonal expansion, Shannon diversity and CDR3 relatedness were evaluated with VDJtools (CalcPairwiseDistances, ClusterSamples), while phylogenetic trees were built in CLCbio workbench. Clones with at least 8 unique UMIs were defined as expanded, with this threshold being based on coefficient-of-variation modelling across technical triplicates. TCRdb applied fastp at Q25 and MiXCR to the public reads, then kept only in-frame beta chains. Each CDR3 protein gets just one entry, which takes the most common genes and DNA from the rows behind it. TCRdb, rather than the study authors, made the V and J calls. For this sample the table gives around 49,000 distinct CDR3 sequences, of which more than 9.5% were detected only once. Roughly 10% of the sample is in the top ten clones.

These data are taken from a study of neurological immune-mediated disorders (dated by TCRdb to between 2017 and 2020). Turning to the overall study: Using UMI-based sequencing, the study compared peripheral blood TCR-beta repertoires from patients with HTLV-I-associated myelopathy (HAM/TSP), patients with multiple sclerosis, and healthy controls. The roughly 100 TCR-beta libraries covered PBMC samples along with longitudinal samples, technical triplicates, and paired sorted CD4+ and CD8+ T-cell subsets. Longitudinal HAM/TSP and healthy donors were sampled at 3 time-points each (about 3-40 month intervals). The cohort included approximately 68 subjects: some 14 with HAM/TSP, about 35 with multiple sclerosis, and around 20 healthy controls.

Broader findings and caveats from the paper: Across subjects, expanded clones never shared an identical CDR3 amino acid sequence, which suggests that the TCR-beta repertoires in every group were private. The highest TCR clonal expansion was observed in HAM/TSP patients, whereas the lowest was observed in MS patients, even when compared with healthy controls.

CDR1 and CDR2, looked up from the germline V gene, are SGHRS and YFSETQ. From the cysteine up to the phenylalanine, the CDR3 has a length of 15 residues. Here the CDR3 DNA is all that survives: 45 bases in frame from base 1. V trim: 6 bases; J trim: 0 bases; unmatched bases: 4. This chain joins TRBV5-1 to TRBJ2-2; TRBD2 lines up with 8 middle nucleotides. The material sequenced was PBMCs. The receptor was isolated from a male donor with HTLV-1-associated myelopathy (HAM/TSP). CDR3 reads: CASIGGVTNTGELFF. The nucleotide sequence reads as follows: TGCGCCAGCATCGGGGGGGTAACGAACACCGGGGAGCTGTTTTTT.